The 32 T cell receptor beta chains below were found in one sample sequenced in a study of blood T cell repertoires in COVID-19. The data were produced by immunoSEQ multiplex PCR, yet TCRdb's version contains in-frame clones alone and is incomplete. The sample records some 460,000 clones, 70% to 90% being singletons. The source material was PBMCs or T cells enriched from blood (not recorded which). Receptor source: a woman aged 18-35 years with acute COVID-19.

The V and J genes are TRBV9 and TRBJ2-3; 8 nucleotides align to TRBD2. The CDR3 sequence is 15 residues long. V shed 3 bases, J shed 0 bases, and the junction held 3 bases outside the gene matches. Germline CDR1 reads SGDLS; CDR2 reads YYNGEE. The DNA of the CDR3 is TGTGCCAGCAGCGCCCGGGGGGGCAGCACAGATACGCAGTATTTT. It specifies CASSARGGSTDTQYF.

This sequence joins TRBV4-1 and TRBJ1-2, with TRBD1 identical over 9 bases. The CDR3 runs 15 residues. The V and J ends lost 0 bases and 8 bases, in that order; junction bases with no gene match: 7. The germline V gene has CDR1 MGHRA and CDR2 YSYEKL. DNA for the CDR3: TGCGCCAGCAGCCAAGAAAAACAGGGGGCGCAGGGCTACACCTTC. Translated: CASSQEKQGAQGYTF.

V gene TRBV9 combines with J gene TRBJ2-1; 8 positions match TRBD1. Germline lookup yields CDR1 SGDLS and CDR2 YYNGEE. The CDR3 covers 15 residues. With 3 bases clipped from V and 0 bases from J, the junction kept 2 bases outside the gene matches. The CDR3 DNA reads as TGTGCCAGCAGCGGTCAGGGGGCCTCCTACAATGAGCAGTTCTTC. Amino acid sequence: CASSGQGASYNEQFF. Filled out from reference TRBV9 and TRBJ2-1, the complete variable domain reads DSGVTQTPKHLITATGQRVTLRCSPRSGDLSVYWYQQSLDQGLQFLIQYYNGEERAKGNILERFSAQQFPDLHSELNLSSLELGDSALYFCASSGQGASYNEQFFGPGTRLTVL.

The CDR3 loop reads CASSLSGGATNEKLFF. DNA for the CDR3: TGTGCCAGCAGTTTGTCGGGGGGCGCAACTAATGAAAAACTGTTTTTT. The V gene is TRBV28, the J gene TRBJ1-4, with a possible D match to TRBD1 (6 bases). This CDR3 comprises 16 residues. Germline loops: CDR1 MDHEN, CDR2 SYDVKM. V was cut by 3 bases and J by 0 bases, with 11 bases left in between.

The chain uses TRBV5-4 and TRBJ2-1; 16 bases match TRBD2. Germline-derived CDR1 and CDR2 are SGHNT and YYREEE (reference sequence). Germline trimming cut 2 bases from V and 4 bases from J; bases unmatched to any gene: 9. The CDR3 is made up of 19 amino acids. The DNA for the CDR3 is TGTGCCAGCAGCTTTGTTGGGACTAGCGGGGGGGCCGGGTACAATGAGCAGTTCTTC. It is translated as CASSFVGTSGGAGYNEQFF.

V usage is TRBV30 and J usage is TRBJ2-7; 12 bases agree with TRBD2. CDR3 length: 13 residues. The trim removed 2 bases at V and 6 bases at J, leaving 2 bases unmatched. In germline, CDR1 is GTSNPN, CDR2 SVGIG (reference sequence). As DNA, the CDR3 is TGTGCCTGGAGTTCTAGCGGGAGGGGCGAGCAGTACTTC. Its translation: CAWSSSGRGEQYF.

The chain joins TRBV7-6 to TRBJ2-7, with D maybe TRBD1 (6 bases). Germline V CDR1 and CDR2: SGHVS, FNYEAQ. The ends were cut back, 2 bases at V and 0 bases at J, with 17 bases in the middle. This CDR3 region has 17 residues. CDR3 residues: CASSLTPGTSVSYEQYF. DNA of the CDR3: TGTGCCAGCAGCTTAACCCCTGGGACATCCGTCTCCTACGAGCAGTACTTC.

CDR3 bases: TGTGCCAGCAGCCTCGACAGGGGGGCCTACAATGAGCAGTTCTTC. Protein sequence: CASSLDRGAYNEQFF. The gene calls are TRBV7-2 and TRBJ2-1; 9 bases are shared with TRBD1. The junction had 4 bases not matched to a gene; V was cut back by 5 bases and J by 2 bases. The CDR3 is 15 amino acids. Germline V gene data show CDR1 as SGHTA and CDR2 as FQGNSA.

This clone was seen once. The V gene is TRBV4-3, the J gene TRBJ2-3; 7 bases map to TRBD2. This CDR3 is 14 amino acids long. The V and J ends lost 8 bases and 6 bases, in that order; junction bases with no gene match: 11. Germline loops: CDR1 LGHNA, CDR2 YSLEER. In nucleotides, the CDR3 is TGCGCCAGCGCCTCGGGAGGAAATATCGATACGCAGTATTTT. It yields the protein CASASGGNIDTQYF.

This chain joins TRBV7-6 and TRBJ2-7, with 8 nucleotides matching TRBD1. CDR1 and CDR2 (germline): SGHVS, FNYEAQ. This CDR3 has 14 residues. V shed 1 base and J 4 bases; nucleotides not matched to a gene: 3. CDR3 in DNA: TGTGCCAGCAGCTTAGGGACAGGGACTTACGAGCAGTACTTC. Its translation is CASSLGTGTYEQYF.

V and J are TRBV28 and TRBJ2-5, with 11 bases that match TRBD1. CDR1 MDHEN and CDR2 SYDVKM come from the germline V gene. CDR3 size: 16 residues. V shed 1 base, J shed 4 bases, and the junction held 5 bases outside the gene matches. The CDR3 bases are TGTGCCAGCAGTTTATCTGGACAGGGGGCAGGAGAGACCCAGTACTTC. It yields the protein CASSLSGQGAGETQYF.

As to this clone: Other nucleotide sequences in the sample specify the same CDR3. The chain links TRBV11-2 to TRBJ1-6; tentative D call: TRBD1 (6 bases). V gave up 0 bases and J gave up 10 bases, with 7 bases separating them. The germline V gene has CDR1 SGHAT and CDR2 FQNNGV. The CDR3 length is 13 residues. As DNA, the CDR3 is TGTGCCAGCAGCTTAGACAGGGGATCACCCCTCCACTTT. As protein: CASSLDRGSPLHF.

This rearrangement joins TRBV2 to TRBJ1-2; no definite D call. CDR1 and CDR2 from the germline V gene are SNHLY and FYNNEI. Trimming left V 4 bases short and J 12 bases short, with 12 bases between. This CDR3 has 11 residues. DNA of the CDR3: TGTGCCAGCAGTGGAACGGTTCTCAACACCTTC. As protein: CASSGTVLNTF. Full variable domain (missing parts from reference TRBV2 and TRBJ1-2): EPEVTQTPSHQVTQMGQEVILRCVPISNHLYFYWYRQILGQKVEFLVSFYNNEISEKSEIFDDQFSVERPDGSNFTLKIRSTKLEDSAMYFCASSGTVLNTFGSGTRLTVV.

The chain recombines TRBV29-1 with TRBJ2-1; tentatively, D is TRBD1 (5 bases). Trimming shortened V by 4 bases and J by 0 bases, and 22 bases separated the two germline ends. The CDR3 loop spans 18 amino acids. The V gene's germline CDR1 is SQVTM and CDR2 ANQGSEA. The CDR3 DNA follows: TGCAGCGTTGTTGCGCCTAGGGGCCCGAGGAGCTCCTACAATGAGCAGTTCTTC. The encoded protein is CSVVAPRGPRSSYNEQFF.

This clone was counted a single time. The CDR3 loop reads CASSVSRVVYNEQFF. As DNA, the CDR3 is TGTGCCAGCAGCGTATCCAGGGTGGTTTACAATGAGCAGTTCTTC. The V and J genes are TRBV7-8 and TRBJ2-1; tentative D call: TRBD1 (5 bases). Between the trimmed V and J ends, which lost 5 bases and 4 bases, there was a span of 15 bases. Per the germline V gene, CDR1 is SGHVS and CDR2 is FQNEAQ. The CDR3 consists of 15 residues. Full variable domain (remainder filled in from reference TRBV7-8 and TRBJ2-1): GAGVSQSPRYKVAKRGQDVALRCDPISGHVSLFWYQQALGQGPEFLTYFQNEAQLDKSGLPSDRFFAERPEGSVSTLKIQRTQQEDSAVYLCASSVSRVVYNEQFFGPGTRLTVL.

This clone was seen only once. The chain recombines TRBV19 with TRBJ2-3, with TRBD1 matching over 7 bases. Trimming cost V 8 bases and J 3 bases; bases outside gene matches: 11. Looked up from germline, CDR1 is LNHDA and CDR2 is SQIVND (reference sequence). There are 15 residues in the CDR3. DNA for the CDR3: TGTGCCAGTGCGCCTGGGACAGTGGGGACAGATACGCAGTATTTT. Translating it yields CASAPGTVGTDTQYF.

The V call is TRBV4-3, the J call TRBJ2-7; a possible D gene is TRBD1 (6 bases). The V gene lost 4 bases and the J gene lost 1 base, with 14 bases spanning the gap. CDR1 and CDR2 (germline): LGHNA, YSLEER. CDR3 length equals 15 residues. Here the CDR3 DNA reads TGCGCCAGCAGCCGACAAACCAGGGGATCCTACGAGCAGTACTTC. As protein: CASSRQTRGSYEQYF.

This clone was seen only a few times. The J gene is TRBJ1-2, the V gene TRBV12-5; D not resolved. In germline, CDR1 is LGHNT, CDR2 FRNRAP. The CDR3 has 16 amino acids. V dropped 1 base and J dropped 6 bases, with 18 bases sitting between them. The CDR3 DNA reads as TGTGCTAGTGGTTTGGCGTTGGGAGACACTATGGATGGCTACACCTTC. It specifies CASGLALGDTMDGYTF.

The chain has TRBV21-1 and TRBJ2-7; TRBD2 was called by the table and not checked on the DNA. TRBV21-1 is classified as a pseudogene. CDR3 length equals 15 residues. This CDR3 reads CASSKVIPMEDEQYF. The DNA of the CDR3 is TGTGCCAGCAGCAAGGTTATCCCAATGGAGGACGAGCAGTACTTC.

CDR3 in DNA: TGTGCCATCAGTGCCCAGGGGCTGAACACTGAAGCTTTCTTT. It yields the protein CAISAQGLNTEAFF. V and J are TRBV10-3 and TRBJ1-1; a possible D gene is TRBD1 (6 bases). This CDR3 region has 14 residues. Germline lookup yields CDR1 ENHRY and CDR2 SYGVKD. V gave up 4 bases and J gave up 0 bases, with 9 bases separating them.

The chain uses TRBV12-3 or TRBV12-4 and TRBJ2-2, with no clear D. The CDR3 spans 13 residues. V was trimmed by 3 bases and J by 6 bases, leaving 8 bases between them. The CDR3 DNA sequence: TGTGCCAGCAGTTTGATTAGATCCGGGGAGCTGTTTTTT. Its protein is CASSLIRSGELFF.

This clone came up once. The genes are TRBV3-1 (or the pseudogene TRBV3-2) and TRBJ2-1; D might be TRBD1 (6 bases). Trimming pared 4 bases from V and 6 bases from J, leaving 13 bases between. The CDR3 totals 14 residues. CDR1 LGHDT and CDR2 YNNKEL come from the germline V gene (reference sequence). CDR3 sequence reads: CASSLYQGPNEQFF. CDR3 bases: TGTGCCAGCAGCCTCTATCAGGGGCCCAATGAGCAGTTCTTC.

The rearrangement links TRBV15 to TRBJ2-7; TRBD1 matches at 7 bases. CDR3 length: 15 amino acids. Germline V lookup: CDR1 LNHNV, CDR2 YYDKDF (reference sequence). The V segment lost 3 bases and the J segment 6 bases; nucleotides outside the gene matches: 11. CDR3 DNA sequence: TGTGCCACCAGCAGCCCAAAACAGGGGCCCGGCGAGCAGTACTTC. Encoded protein: CATSSPKQGPGEQYF.

The rearrangement links TRBV28 to TRBJ1-5, with D perhaps matching TRBD1 (5 bases). CDR1 and CDR2 (germline): MDHEN, SYDVKM. Trimming shortened V by 4 bases and J by 6 bases, and 7 bases separated the two germline ends. This CDR3 region has 12 residues. CDR3 DNA sequence: TGTGCCAGCAGTTCGGGGGTTCAGCCCCAGCATTTT. Amino acids: CASSSGVQPQHF.

The V call is TRBV21-1, the J call TRBJ2-1; TRBD2, the D gene given by the table, was not confirmed from the DNA. TRBV21-1 has pseudogene status. This CDR3 region has 12 residues. The CDR3 reads CASSKARDEQFF. The CDR3 DNA sequence: TGTGCCAGCAGCAAAGCGAGAGATGAGCAGTTCTTC.

The chain has TRBV6-5 and TRBJ2-7; TRBD2 matches 9 bases. J lost 2 bases, V lost 7 bases, and 9 bases had no gene match. The CDR3 has 15 residues. The germline CDR1 and CDR2 sequences are MNHEY and SVGAGI. The CDR3, as DNA: TGTGCCAGCACTTTCAGCGGGAGGCGAGCCTACGAGCAGTACTTC. It codes for CASTFSGRRAYEQYF.

CDR3 region: CASSPPPGQGSYTF. The DNA of the CDR3 is TGTGCCAGCAGCCCTCCACCAGGACAGGGTAGCTACACCTTC. This chain links TRBV9 with TRBJ1-2, with TRBD1 matching over 8 bases. The germline CDR1 and CDR2 sequences are SGDLS and YYNGEE. Losses at the gene ends were 4 bases for V and 9 bases for J; bases not matched to a gene: 11. The CDR3 is made up of 14 amino acids.

The gene calls are TRBV18 and TRBJ1-6; D is uncertain. Trimming removed 3 bases at V and 9 bases at J, with 9 bases between. This CDR3 is 13 amino acids long. Looked up from germline, CDR1 is KGHSH and CDR2 is LQKENI. CDR3 coding DNA: TGTGCCAGCTCACCCCAGACGGGTTCACCCCTCCACTTT. The encoded protein is CASSPQTGSPLHF.

The chain has TRBV10-3 and TRBJ1-1; D not resolved. V dropped 4 bases and J dropped 10 bases, with 13 bases sitting between them. Germline V gives CDR1 ENHRY, CDR2 SYGVKD. The CDR3 is 12 amino acids. The CDR3 loop is CAISGGGLVAFF. In DNA, the CDR3 is TGTGCCATCAGTGGCGGAGGTCTAGTAGCTTTCTTT.

The chain links TRBV7-2 to TRBJ1-5; D ambiguous. The germline V gene has CDR1 SGHTA and CDR2 FQGNSA. V lost 5 bases to trimming and J lost 7 bases, with 9 bases between them. CDR3 length: 12 residues. CDR3 sequence reads: CASSTTPQPQHF. Written as DNA, the CDR3 is TGTGCCAGCAGCACGACACCCCAGCCCCAGCATTTT.

This clone appeared once. The V gene is TRBV24-1, the J gene TRBJ1-1; D may be TRBD1 (5 bases). Per the germline V gene, CDR1 is KGHDR and CDR2 is SFDVKD. V lost 9 bases, J lost 1 base, and 11 bases lay in between. The CDR3 sequence is 13 residues long. This chain's CDR3 is CATRGWANTEAFF. In DNA, the CDR3 is TGTGCCACCCGGGGGTGGGCGAACACTGAAGCTTTCTTT.

The V call is TRBV6-1, the J call TRBJ2-6; 8 bases agree with TRBD1. V lost 4 bases and J lost 0; bases outside the gene matches: 2. Germline V CDR1 and CDR2: MNHNS, SASEGT. The CDR3 spans 16 residues. CDR3 amino acids: CASSVTGGSGANVLTF. DNA of the CDR3: TGTGCCAGCAGTGTCACAGGGGGCTCTGGGGCCAACGTCCTGACTTTC.